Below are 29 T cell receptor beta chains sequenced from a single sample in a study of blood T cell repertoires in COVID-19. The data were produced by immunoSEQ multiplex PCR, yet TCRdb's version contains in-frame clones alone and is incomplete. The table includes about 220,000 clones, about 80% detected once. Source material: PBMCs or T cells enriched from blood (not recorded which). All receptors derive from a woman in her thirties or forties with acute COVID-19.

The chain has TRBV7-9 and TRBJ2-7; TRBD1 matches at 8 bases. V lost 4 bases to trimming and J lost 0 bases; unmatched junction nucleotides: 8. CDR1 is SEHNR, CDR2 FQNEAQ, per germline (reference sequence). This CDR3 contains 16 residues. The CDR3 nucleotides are TGTGCCAGCAGCTCAGCCCCCGGGACAGGCTCCTACGAGCAGTACTTC. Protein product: CASSSAPGTGSYEQYF.

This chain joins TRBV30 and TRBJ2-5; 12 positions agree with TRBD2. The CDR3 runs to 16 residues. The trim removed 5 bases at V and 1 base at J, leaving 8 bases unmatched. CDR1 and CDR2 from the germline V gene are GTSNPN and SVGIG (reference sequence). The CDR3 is CAWYTPGLAGQETQYF. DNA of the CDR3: TGTGCCTGGTATACCCCGGGACTAGCGGGCCAAGAGACCCAGTACTTC.

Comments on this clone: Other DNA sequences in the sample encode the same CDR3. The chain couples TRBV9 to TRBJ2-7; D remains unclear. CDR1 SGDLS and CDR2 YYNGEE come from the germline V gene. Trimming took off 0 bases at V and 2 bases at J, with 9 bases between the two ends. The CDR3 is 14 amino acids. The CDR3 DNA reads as TGTGCCAGCAGCGTAGGAGGATCGGCCTACGAGCAGTACTTC. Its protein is CASSVGGSAYEQYF. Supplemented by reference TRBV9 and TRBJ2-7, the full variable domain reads DSGVTQTPKHLITATGQRVTLRCSPRSGDLSVYWYQQSLDQGLQFLIQYYNGEERAKGNILERFSAQQFPDLHSELNLSSLELGDSALYFCASSVGGSAYEQYFGPGTRLTVT.

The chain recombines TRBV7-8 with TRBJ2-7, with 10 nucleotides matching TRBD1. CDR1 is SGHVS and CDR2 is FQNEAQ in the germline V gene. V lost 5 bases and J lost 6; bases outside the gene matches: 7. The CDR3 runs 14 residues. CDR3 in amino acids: CASSRGTGEIEQYF. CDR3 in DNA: TGTGCCAGCAGCCGTGGGACAGGGGAAATCGAGCAGTACTTC.

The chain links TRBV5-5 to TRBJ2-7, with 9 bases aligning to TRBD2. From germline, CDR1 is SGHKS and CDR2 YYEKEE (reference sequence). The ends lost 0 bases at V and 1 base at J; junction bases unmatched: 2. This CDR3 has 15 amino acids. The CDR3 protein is CASSLETSGSYEQYF. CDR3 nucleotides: TGTGCCAGCAGCTTGGAGACTAGCGGATCCTACGAGCAGTACTTC.

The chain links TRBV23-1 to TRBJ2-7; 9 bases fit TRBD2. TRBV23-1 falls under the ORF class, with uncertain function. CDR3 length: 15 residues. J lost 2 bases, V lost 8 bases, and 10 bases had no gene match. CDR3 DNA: TGCGCCAGCGACGCGGGGGGGTCTAACACCTACGAGCAGTACTTC. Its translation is CASDAGGSNTYEQYF.

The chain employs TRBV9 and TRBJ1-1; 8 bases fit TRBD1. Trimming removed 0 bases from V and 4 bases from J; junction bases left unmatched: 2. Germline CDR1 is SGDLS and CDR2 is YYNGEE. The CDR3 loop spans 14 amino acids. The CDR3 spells CASSVATGGTEAFF. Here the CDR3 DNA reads TGTGCCAGCAGCGTAGCTACAGGGGGCACTGAAGCTTTCTTT.

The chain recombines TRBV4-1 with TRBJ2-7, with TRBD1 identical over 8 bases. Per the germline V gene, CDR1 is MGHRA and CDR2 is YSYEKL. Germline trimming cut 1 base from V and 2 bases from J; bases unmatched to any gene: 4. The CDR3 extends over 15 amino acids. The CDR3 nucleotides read TGCGCCAGCAGCCAAGTCTCGACAGGGGCCTACGAGCAGTACTTC. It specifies CASSQVSTGAYEQYF.

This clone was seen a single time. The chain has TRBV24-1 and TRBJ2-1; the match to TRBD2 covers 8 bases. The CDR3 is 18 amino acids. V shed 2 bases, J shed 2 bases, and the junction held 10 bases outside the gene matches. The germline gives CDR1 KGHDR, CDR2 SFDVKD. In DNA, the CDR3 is TGTGCCACCAGTGATTGGACCAATAGCGGGGCGGCCTACAATGAGCAGTTCTTC. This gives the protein CATSDWTNSGAAYNEQFF.

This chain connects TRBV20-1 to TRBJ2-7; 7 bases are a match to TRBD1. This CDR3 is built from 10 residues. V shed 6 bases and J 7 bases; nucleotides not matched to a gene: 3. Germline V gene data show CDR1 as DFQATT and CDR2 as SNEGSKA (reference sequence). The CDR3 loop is CSARQGEQYF. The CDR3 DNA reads TGCAGTGCAAGACAGGGTGAGCAGTACTTC.

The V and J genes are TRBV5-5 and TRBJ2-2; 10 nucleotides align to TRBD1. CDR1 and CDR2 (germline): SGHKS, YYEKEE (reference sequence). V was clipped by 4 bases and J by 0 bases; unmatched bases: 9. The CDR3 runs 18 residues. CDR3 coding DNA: TGTGCCAGCAGCGGGCCGACAGGGGGCAGTGCGAACACCGGGGAGCTGTTTTTT. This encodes CASSGPTGGSANTGELFF.

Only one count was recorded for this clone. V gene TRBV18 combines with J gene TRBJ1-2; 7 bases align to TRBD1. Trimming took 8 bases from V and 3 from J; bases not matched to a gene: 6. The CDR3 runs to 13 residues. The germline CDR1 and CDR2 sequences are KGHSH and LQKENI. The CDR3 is CASTPDRDYGYTF. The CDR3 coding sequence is TGTGCCAGCACCCCCGACAGGGACTATGGCTACACCTTC.

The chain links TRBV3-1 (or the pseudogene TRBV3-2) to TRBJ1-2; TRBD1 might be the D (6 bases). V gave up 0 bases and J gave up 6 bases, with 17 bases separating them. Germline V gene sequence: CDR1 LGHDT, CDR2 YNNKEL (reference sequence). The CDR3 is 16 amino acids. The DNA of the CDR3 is TGTGCCAGCAGCCAAGATTTGAGCAGGGGAAGCGATGGCTACACCTTC. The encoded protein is CASSQDLSRGSDGYTF.

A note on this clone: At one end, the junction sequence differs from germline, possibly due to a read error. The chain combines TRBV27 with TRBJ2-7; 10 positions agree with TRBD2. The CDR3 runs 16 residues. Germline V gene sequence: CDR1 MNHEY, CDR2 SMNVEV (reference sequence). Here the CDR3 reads CASSLAAGTSVYVQYF. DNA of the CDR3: TGTGCCAGCAGTTTAGCGGCCGGGACTAGCGTGTACGTGCAGTACTTC.

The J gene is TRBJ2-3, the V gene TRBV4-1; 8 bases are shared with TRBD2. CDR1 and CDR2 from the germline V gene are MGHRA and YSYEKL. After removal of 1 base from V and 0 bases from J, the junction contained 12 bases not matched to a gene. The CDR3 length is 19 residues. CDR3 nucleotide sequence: TGCGCCAGCAGCCAAGCGGCTAGCGGGTTCTCTGTTAGCACAGATACGCAGTATTTT. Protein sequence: CASSQAASGFSVSTDTQYF.

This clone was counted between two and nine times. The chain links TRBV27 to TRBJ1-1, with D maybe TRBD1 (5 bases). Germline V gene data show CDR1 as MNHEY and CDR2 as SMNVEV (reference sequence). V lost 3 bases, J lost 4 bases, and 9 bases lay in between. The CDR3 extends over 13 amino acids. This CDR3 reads CASSFVQGTEAFF. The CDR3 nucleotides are TGTGCCAGCAGTTTTGTCCAGGGCACTGAAGCTTTCTTT.

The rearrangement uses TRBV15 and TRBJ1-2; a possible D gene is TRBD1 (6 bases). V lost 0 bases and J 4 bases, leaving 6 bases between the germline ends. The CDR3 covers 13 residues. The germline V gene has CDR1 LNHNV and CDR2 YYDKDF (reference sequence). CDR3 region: CATSREGAYGYTF. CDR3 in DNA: TGTGCCACCAGCAGAGAGGGGGCCTATGGCTACACCTTC.

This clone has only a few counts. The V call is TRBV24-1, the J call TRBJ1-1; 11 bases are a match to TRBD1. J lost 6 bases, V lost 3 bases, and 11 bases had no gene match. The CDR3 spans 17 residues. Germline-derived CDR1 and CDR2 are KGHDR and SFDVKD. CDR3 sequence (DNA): TGTGCCACCAGTGATGGGACAGGGGGAGGAGGGGTGCCTGAAGCTTTCTTT. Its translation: CATSDGTGGGGVPEAFF.

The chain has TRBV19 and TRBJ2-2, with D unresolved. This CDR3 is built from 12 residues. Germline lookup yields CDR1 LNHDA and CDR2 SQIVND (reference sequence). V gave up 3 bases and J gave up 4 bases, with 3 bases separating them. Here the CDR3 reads CASSISTGELFF. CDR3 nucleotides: TGTGCCAGTAGTATCAGCACCGGGGAGCTGTTTTTT.

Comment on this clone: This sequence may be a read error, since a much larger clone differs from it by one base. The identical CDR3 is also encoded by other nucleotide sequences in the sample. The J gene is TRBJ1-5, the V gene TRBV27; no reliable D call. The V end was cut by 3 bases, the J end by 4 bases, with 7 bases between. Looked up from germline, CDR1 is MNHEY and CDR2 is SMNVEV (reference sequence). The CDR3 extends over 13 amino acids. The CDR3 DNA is TGTGCCAGCAGTTTGGCCGGGAATCAGCCCCAGCATTTT. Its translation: CASSLAGNQPQHF.

CDR3 sequence reads: CASRVGGVNSPLHF. CDR3 nucleotides: TGTGCCAGCAGGGTCGGGGGGGTCAATTCACCCCTCCACTTT. The chain couples TRBV28 to TRBJ1-6; D may be TRBD1 (5 bases). Germline V lookup: CDR1 MDHEN, CDR2 SYDVKM. Trimming shortened V by 6 bases and J by 7 bases, and 13 bases separated the two germline ends. The CDR3 contains 14 residues. Drawing the rest from reference TRBV28 and TRBJ1-6, the complete variable domain is DVKVTQSSRYLVKRTGEKVFLECVQDMDHENMFWYRQDPGLGLRLIYFSYDVKMKEKGDIPEGYSVSREKKERFSLILESASTNQTSMYLCASRVGGVNSPLHFGNGTRLTVT.

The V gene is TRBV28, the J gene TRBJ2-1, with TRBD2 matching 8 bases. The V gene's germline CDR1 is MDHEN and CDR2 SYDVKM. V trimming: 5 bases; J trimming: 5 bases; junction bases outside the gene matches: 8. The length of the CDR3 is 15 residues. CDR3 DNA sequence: TGTGCCAGCAGTAACTCGGGACTAGGGAACAATGAGCAGTTCTTC. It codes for CASSNSGLGNNEQFF.

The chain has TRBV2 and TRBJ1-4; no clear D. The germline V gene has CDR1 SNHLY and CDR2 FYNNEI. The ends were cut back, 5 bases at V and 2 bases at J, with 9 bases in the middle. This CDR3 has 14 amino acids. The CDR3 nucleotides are TGTGCCAGCAGTCCCAGACATACTAATGAAAAACTGTTTTTT. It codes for CASSPRHTNEKLFF.

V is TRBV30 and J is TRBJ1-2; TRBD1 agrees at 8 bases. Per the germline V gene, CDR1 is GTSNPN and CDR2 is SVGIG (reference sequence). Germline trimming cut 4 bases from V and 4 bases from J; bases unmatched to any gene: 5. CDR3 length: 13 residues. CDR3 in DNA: TGTGCCTGGAATACAGGGGGGAGCTATGGCTACACCTTC. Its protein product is CAWNTGGSYGYTF.

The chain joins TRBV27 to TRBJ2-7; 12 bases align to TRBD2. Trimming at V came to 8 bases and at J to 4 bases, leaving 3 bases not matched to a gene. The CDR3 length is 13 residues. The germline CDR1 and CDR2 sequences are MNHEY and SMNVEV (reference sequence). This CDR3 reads CASRLAGAYEQYF. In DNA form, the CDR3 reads TGTGCCAGCCGACTAGCGGGAGCTTACGAGCAGTACTTC.

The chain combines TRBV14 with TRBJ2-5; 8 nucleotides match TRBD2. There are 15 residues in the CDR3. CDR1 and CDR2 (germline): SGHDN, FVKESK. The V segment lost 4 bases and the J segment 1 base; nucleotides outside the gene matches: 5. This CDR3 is CASSRTLAAQETQYF. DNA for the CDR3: TGTGCCAGCAGCCGAACACTAGCGGCCCAAGAGACCCAGTACTTC. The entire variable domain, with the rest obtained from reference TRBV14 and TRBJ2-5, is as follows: EAGVTQFPSHSVIEKGQTVTLRCDPISGHDNLYWYRRVMGKEIKFLLHFVKESKQDESGMPNNRFLAERTGGTYSTLKVQPAELEDSGVYFCASSRTLAAQETQYFGPGTRLLVL.

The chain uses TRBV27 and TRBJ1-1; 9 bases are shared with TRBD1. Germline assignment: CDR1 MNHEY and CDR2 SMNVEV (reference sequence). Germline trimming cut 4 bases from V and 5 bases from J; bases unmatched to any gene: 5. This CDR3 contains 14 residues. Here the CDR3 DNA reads TGTGCCAGCAGTTGGACAGGGGATGGGACTGAAGCTTTCTTT. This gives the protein CASSWTGDGTEAFF.

Written as DNA, the CDR3 is TGTGCCAGCAGCCGGGGCACAGGGGAGACTGAAGCTTTCTTT. This sequence encodes CASSRGTGETEAFF. This rearrangement joins TRBV11-3 to TRBJ1-1; 7 nucleotides agree with TRBD1. J lost 5 bases, V lost 5 bases, and 8 bases had no gene match. The CDR3 consists of 14 residues. Germline V gene data show CDR1 as SGHNT and CDR2 as YENEEA.

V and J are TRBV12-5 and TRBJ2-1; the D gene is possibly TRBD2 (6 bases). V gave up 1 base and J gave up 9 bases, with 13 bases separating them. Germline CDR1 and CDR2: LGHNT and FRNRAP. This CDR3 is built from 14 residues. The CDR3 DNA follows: TGTGCTAGTGGTTTGGGCGGGGCATCCGGTGAGCAGTTCTTC. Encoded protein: CASGLGGASGEQFF.